This T cell receptor beta chain was recovered during a study of CXCR3-negative and CXCR3-positive naive CD8 T cells. Preparation of TRB cDNA libraries relied on 5' RACE carrying UMI labels. Reanalyzing the 5' RACE reads, TCRdb keeps one entry per CDR3 protein, without DNA. Here the sample table reports roughly 60,000 distinct CDR3 sequences. Whole-study results and caveats: Partly lower CXCR3 expression followed cryopreservation, and most assays relied on fresh PBMCs. Both naive subsets, CXCR3-negative and CXCR3-positive, displayed similar TRBV-TRBJ usage, unlike memory cells. When CXCR3-positive naive cells were set against CXCR3-negative naive cells, the former had more hydrophobic TRB CDR3s.

Among CD8+ T cells, naive ones were CD45RO-CCR7+CD27+CD95-. About this clonotype itself: The antigen remains undetermined.

Germline CDR1 and CDR2: DFQATT and SNEGSKA (reference sequence). The CDR3 is 15 residues long. This receptor was obtained from a human donor in good health. Some clones in this sample may be carry-over from other donors' samples. The sample consisted of naive CXCR3+ CD8+ T cells from blood. Subset here: CD45RO-CCR7+CD27+CD95- naive CD8+ T cells expressing CXCR3 (TNR3+). This chain uses TRBV20-1 with TRBJ2-1; the TCRdb call, TRBD2, lacks DNA for checking. The CDR3 loop reads CSARDGGVEVNEQFF.